The text below deals with one T cell receptor (beta chain). The record originates from a study of T cells in women clearing cervical HPV infection. The protocol was immunoSEQ multiplex PCR, while the TCRdb copy is restricted to in-frame clones and leaves out a portion. The sample has around 35,000 clones. The sample consisted of blood buffy coat. The TCR was taken from a woman aged 18-70 years with a cervical HPV16 infection that either progressed to CIN3+ or cleared (not recorded which).

The CDR3 spells CASSGGSQETQYF. The DNA read from the CDR3 is TGTGCCAGCTCAGGCGGGAGTCAAGAGACG. The chain has TRBV7-3 and TRBJ2-3, with TRBD2 matching over 7 bases. The read terminates 3 residues ahead of where the CDR3 ends, so the germline J gene completes it. Germline CDR1 SGHTA, CDR2 FQGTGA. This CDR3 is 13 amino acids long.